This TCR beta chain was captured in a study of blood T cells in healthy people across ages. Study at large: Through template switching, about one barcoded beta molecule was captured per two T cells, as measured in model experiments. The study, taken as a whole, reports: When set beside aged donors, long-lived donors presented more naive CD4+ cells and higher diversity. Strongly correlated with naive T cell percentage was TCR beta diversity.

Isolated PBMCs totaled at least 6 million in each sample. Trimming left V 5 bases short and J 5 bases short, with 18 bases between. Germline CDR1 and CDR2: SEHNR and FQNEAQ (reference sequence). The CDR3 totals 16 residues. Using a J-beta primer mix together with a sample-barcoded 5' primer, a second PCR was run for roughly 6 to 12 cycles. Via MiXCR, TCRdb re-called the 5' RACE reads, giving one row per CDR3 protein. The data show 850,000 to 1,000,000 distinct CDR3 sequences, with just over 50% seen just once and over 20% held by the top ten. About this clonotype itself: Antigen: not known.

The J gene is TRBJ2-2, the V gene TRBV7-9, with a possible D match to TRBD1 (5 bases). The clonotype was recovered from a woman aged 55-75 years in good health. The material sequenced was blood. The DNA of the CDR3 is TGTGCCAGCAGCCCTTCCTCAGGGCGCAAAACCGGGGAGCTGTTTTTT. It encodes CASSPSSGRKTGELFF.